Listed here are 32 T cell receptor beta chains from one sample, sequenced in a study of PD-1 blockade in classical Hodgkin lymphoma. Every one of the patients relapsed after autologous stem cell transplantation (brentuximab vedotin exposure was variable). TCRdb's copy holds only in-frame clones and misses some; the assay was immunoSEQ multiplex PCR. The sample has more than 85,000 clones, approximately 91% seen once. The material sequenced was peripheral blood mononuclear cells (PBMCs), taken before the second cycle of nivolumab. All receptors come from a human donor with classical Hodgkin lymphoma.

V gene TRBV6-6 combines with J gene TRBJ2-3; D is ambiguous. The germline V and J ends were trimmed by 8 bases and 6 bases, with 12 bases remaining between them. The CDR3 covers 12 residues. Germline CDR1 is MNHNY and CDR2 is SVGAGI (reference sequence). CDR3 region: CASLTRRDTQYF. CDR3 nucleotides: TGTGCCAGCCTTACCCGCCGGGATACGCAGTATTTT.

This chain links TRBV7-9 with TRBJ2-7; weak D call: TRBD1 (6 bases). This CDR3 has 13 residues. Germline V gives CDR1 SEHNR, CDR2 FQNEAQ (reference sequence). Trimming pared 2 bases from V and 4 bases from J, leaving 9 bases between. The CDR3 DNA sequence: TGTGCCAGCAGCTTAACAGGGTGGTACGAGCAGTACTTC. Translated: CASSLTGWYEQYF.

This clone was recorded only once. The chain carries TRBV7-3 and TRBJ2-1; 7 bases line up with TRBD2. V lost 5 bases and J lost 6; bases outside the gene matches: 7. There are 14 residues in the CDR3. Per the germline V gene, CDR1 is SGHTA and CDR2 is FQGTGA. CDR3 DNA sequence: TGTGCCAGCAGCCGGGCGGGAGTTGGCAATGAGCAGTTCTTC. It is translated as CASSRAGVGNEQFF.

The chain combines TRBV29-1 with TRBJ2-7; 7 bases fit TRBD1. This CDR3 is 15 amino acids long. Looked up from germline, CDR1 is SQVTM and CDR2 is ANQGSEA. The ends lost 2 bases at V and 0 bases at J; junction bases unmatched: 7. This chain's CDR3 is CSVESGRDSSYEQYF. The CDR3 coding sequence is TGCAGCGTTGAATCCGGAAGGGACAGCTCCTACGAGCAGTACTTC.

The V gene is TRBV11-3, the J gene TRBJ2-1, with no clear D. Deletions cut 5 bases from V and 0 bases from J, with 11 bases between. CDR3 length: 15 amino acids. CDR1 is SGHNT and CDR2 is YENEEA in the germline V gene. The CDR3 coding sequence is TGTGCCAGCAGCGCTGGGCGTAACTCCTACAATGAGCAGTTCTTC. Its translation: CASSAGRNSYNEQFF. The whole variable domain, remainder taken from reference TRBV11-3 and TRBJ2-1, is EAGVVQSPRYKIIEKKQPVAFWCNPISGHNTLYWYLQNLGQGPELLIRYENEEAVDDSQLPKDRFSAERLKGVDSTLKIQPAELGDSAVYLCASSAGRNSYNEQFFGPGTRLTVL.

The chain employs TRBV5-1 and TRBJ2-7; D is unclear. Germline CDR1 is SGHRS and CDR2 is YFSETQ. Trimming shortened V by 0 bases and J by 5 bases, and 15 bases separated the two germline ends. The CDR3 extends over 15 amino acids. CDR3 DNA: TGCGCCAGCAGCTTGGGGGTTGCCGGTACCCACGAGCAGTACTTC. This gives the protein CASSLGVAGTHEQYF.

The CDR3 is CAWSVGTSPYNEQFF. The CDR3 coding sequence is TGTGCCTGGAGTGTCGGGACGTCACCCTACAATGAGCAGTTCTTC. V usage is TRBV30 and J usage is TRBJ2-1; D could derive from TRBD1 or TRBD2 (5 bases each). Germline V lookup: CDR1 GTSNPN, CDR2 SVGIG (reference sequence). The CDR3 totals 15 residues. The germline V and J ends were trimmed by 0 bases and 2 bases, with 11 bases remaining between them.

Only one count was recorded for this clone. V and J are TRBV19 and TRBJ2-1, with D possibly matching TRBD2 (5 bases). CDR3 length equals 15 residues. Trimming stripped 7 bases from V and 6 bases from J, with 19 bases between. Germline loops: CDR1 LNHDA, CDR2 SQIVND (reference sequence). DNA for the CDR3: TGTGCCAGTAAATTCGGCGGGTCCCCCGTCAATGAGCAGTTCTTC. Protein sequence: CASKFGGSPVNEQFF.

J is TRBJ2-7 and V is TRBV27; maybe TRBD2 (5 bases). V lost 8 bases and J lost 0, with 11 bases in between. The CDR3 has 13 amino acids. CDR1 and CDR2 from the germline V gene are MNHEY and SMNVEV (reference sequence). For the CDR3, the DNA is TGTGCCAGCGGCTCCGGGATCTCCTACGAGCAGTACTTC. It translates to CASGSGISYEQYF.

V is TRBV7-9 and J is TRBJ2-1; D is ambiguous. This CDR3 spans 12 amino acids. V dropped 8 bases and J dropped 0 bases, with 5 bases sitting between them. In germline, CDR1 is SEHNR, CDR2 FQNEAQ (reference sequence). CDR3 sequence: CASQVSYNEQFF. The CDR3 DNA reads TGTGCCAGCCAGGTCTCCTACAATGAGCAGTTCTTC. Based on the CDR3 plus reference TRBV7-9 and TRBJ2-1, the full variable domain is DTGVSQNPRHKITKRGQNVTFRCDPISEHNRLYWYRQTLGQGPEFLTYFQNEAQLEKSRLLSDRFSAERPKGSFSTLEIQRTEQGDSAMYLCASQVSYNEQFFGPGTRLTVL.

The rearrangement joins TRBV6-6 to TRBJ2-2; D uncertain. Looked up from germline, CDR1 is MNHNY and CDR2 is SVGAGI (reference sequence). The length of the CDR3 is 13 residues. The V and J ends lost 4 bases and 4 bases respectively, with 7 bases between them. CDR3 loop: CASSLRSTGELFF. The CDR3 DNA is TGTGCCAGCAGTTTAAGATCCACCGGGGAGCTGTTTTTT.

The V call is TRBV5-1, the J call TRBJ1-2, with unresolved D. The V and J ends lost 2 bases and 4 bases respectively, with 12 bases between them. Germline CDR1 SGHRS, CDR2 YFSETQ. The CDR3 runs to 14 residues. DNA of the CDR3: TGCGCCAGCAGCTTTGGGGATGGTAGCTATGGCTACACCTTC. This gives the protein CASSFGDGSYGYTF.

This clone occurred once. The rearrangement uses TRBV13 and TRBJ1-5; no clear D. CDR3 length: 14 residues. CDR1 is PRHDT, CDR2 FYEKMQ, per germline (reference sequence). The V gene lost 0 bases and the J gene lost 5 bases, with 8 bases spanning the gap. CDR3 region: CASSLGSWDQPQHF. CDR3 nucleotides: TGTGCCAGCAGCTTAGGGTCGTGGGATCAGCCCCAGCATTTT.

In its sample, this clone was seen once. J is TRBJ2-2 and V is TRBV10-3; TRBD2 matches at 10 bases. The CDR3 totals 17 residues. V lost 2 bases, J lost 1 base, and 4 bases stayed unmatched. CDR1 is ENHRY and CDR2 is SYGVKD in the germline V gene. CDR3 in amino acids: CAISEPGLAENTGELFF. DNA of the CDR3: TGTGCCATCAGTGAGCCAGGACTAGCGGAGAACACCGGGGAGCTGTTTTTT.

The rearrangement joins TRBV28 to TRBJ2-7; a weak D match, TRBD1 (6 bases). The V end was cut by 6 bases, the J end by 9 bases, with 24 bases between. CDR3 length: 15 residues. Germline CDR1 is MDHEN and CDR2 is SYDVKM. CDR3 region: CASSAATGVFSGQYF. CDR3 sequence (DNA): TGTGCCAGCAGCGCCGCGACAGGTGTTTTCTCCGGGCAGTACTTC.

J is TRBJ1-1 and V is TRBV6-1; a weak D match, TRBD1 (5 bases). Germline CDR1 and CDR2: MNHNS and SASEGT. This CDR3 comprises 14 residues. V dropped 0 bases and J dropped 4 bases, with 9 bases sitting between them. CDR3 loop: CASSEAGQGTEAFF. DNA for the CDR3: TGTGCCAGCAGTGAAGCGGGGCAGGGCACTGAAGCTTTCTTT.

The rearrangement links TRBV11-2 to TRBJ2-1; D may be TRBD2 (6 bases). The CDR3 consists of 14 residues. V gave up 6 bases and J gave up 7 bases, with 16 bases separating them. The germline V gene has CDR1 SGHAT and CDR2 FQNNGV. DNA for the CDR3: TGTGCCAGCAGGAATTACGGGACTTCTAATGAGCAGTTCTTC. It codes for CASRNYGTSNEQFF.

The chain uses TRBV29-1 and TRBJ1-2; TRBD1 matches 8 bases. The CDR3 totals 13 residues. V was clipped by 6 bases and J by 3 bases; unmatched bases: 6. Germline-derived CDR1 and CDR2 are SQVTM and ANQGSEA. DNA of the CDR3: TGCAGCGTCACCCAGGGGGCGGACTATGGCTACACCTTC. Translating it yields CSVTQGADYGYTF. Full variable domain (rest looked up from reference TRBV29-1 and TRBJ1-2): SAVISQKPSRDICQRGTSLTIQCQVDSQVTMMFWYRQQPGQSLTLIATANQGSEATYESGFVIDKFPISRPNLTFSTLTVSNMSPEDSSIYLCSVTQGADYGYTFGSGTRLTVV.

CDR3 amino acids: CASSSVGLLANEKLFF. As DNA, the CDR3 is TGTGCCAGCAGTTCGGTTGGCCTTTTAGCGAATGAAAAACTGTTTTTT. This rearrangement joins TRBV28 to TRBJ1-4, with D unclear. V shed 4 bases and J shed 5 bases, with 17 bases lying between them. The CDR3 has 16 amino acids. Germline V lookup: CDR1 MDHEN, CDR2 SYDVKM. Using reference TRBV28 and TRBJ1-4 for the parts outside the CDR3, the full variable domain is DVKVTQSSRYLVKRTGEKVFLECVQDMDHENMFWYRQDPGLGLRLIYFSYDVKMKEKGDIPEGYSVSREKKERFSLILESASTNQTSMYLCASSSVGLLANEKLFFGSGTQLSVL.

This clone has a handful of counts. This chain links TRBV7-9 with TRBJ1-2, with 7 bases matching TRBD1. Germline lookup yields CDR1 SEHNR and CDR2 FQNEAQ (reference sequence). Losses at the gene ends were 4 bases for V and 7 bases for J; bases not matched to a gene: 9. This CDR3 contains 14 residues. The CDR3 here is CASSWQGVDGGYTF. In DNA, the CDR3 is TGTGCCAGCAGCTGGCAGGGGGTTGACGGTGGCTACACCTTC.

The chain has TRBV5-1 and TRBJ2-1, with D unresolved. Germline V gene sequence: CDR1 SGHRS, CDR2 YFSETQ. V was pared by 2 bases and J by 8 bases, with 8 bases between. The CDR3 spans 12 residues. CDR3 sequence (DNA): TGCGCCAGCAGCTTCCGGCTCGATGAGCAGTTCTTC. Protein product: CASSFRLDEQFF. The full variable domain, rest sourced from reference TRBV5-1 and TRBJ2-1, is KAGVTQTPRYLIKTRGQQVTLSCSPISGHRSVSWYQQTPGQGLQFLFEYFSETQRNKGNFPGRFSGRQFSNSRSEMNVSTLELGDSALYLCASSFRLDEQFFGPGTRLTVL.

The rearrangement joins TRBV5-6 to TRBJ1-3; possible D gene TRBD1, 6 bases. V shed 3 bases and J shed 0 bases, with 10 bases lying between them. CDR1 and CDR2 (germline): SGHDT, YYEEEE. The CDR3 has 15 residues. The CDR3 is CASSSRTVSGNTIYF. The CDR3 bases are TGTGCCAGCAGCTCGAGGACAGTCTCTGGAAACACCATATATTTT.

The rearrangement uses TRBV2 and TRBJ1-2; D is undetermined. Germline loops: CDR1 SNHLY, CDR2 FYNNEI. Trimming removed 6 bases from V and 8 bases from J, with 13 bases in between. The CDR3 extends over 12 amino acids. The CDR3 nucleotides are TGTGCCAGCAGGGCTTATGGGAGCGGCTACACCTTC. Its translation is CASRAYGSGYTF.

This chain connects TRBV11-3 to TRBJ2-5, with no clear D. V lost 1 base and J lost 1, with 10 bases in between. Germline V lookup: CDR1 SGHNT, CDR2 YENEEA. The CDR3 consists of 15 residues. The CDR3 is CASSLGRTIQETQYF. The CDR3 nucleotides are TGTGCCAGCAGCTTAGGACGGACCATCCAAGAGACCCAGTACTTC. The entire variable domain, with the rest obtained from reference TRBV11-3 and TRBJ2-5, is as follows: EAGVVQSPRYKIIEKKQPVAFWCNPISGHNTLYWYLQNLGQGPELLIRYENEEAVDDSQLPKDRFSAERLKGVDSTLKIQPAELGDSAVYLCASSLGRTIQETQYFGPGTRLLVL.

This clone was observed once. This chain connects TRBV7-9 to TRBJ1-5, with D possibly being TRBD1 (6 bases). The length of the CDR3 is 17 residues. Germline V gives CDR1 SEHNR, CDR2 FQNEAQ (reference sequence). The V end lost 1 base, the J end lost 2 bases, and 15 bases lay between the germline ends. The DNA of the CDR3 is TGTGCCAGCAGCTTAGGTGGACAGTTCGTGGGCAATCAGCCCCAGCATTTT. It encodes CASSLGGQFVGNQPQHF.

CDR3 DNA: TGTGCCAGCAGTGTGTCAGGATATGGGGACACTGAAGCTTTCTTT. Amino acid sequence: CASSVSGYGDTEAFF. J is TRBJ1-1 and V is TRBV2; D is ambiguous. Germline V gene sequence: CDR1 SNHLY, CDR2 FYNNEI. Trimming cost V 4 bases and J 3 bases, with 15 bases left between them. The CDR3 loop spans 15 amino acids.

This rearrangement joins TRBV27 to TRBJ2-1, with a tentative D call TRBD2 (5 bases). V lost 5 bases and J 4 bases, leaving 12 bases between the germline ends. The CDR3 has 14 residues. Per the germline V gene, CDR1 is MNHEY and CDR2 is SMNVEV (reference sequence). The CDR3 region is CASSGIAPYNEQFF. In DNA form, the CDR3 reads TGTGCCAGCAGTGGGATAGCGCCGTACAATGAGCAGTTCTTC.

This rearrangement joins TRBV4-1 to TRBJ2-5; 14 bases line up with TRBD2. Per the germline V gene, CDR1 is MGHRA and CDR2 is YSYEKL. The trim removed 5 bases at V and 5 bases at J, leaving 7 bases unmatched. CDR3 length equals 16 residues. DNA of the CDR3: TGCGCCAGCAGCTCCCGACTAGCGGGAGGGCTGGAGACCCAGTACTTC. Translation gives CASSSRLAGGLETQYF.

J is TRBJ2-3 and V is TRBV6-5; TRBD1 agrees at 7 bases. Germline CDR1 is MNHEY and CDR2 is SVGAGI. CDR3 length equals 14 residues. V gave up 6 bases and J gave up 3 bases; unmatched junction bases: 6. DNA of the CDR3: TGTGCCAGCAGCTCCGGGACAGCAACAGATACGCAGTATTTT. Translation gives CASSSGTATDTQYF.

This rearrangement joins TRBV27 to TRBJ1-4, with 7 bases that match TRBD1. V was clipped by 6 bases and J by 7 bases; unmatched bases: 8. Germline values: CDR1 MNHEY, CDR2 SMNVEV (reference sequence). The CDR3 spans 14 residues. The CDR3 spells CASSPQGISEKLFF. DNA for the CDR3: TGTGCCAGCAGCCCACAGGGGATAAGTGAAAAACTGTTTTTT.

CDR3 DNA sequence: TGTGCCAGCAGCTTGCAGGGAGGGATCACAGATACGCAGTATTTT. Protein: CASSLQGGITDTQYF. V usage is TRBV7-9 and J usage is TRBJ2-3; 7 bases match TRBD2. Losses at the gene ends were 3 bases for V and 2 bases for J; bases not matched to a gene: 5. The germline gives CDR1 SEHNR, CDR2 FQNEAQ (reference sequence). This CDR3 has 15 amino acids. Full variable domain (outside the CDR3, taken from reference TRBV7-9 and TRBJ2-3): DTGVSQNPRHKITKRGQNVTFRCDPISEHNRLYWYRQTLGQGPEFLTYFQNEAQLEKSRLLSDRFSAERPKGSFSTLEIQRTEQGDSAMYLCASSLQGGITDTQYFGPGTRLTVL.

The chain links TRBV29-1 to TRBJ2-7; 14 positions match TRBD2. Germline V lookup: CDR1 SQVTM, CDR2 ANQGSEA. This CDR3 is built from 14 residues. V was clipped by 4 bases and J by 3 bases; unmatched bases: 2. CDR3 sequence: CSVGGLAGGYEQYF. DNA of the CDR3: TGCAGCGTTGGAGGACTAGCGGGAGGCTACGAGCAGTACTTC.